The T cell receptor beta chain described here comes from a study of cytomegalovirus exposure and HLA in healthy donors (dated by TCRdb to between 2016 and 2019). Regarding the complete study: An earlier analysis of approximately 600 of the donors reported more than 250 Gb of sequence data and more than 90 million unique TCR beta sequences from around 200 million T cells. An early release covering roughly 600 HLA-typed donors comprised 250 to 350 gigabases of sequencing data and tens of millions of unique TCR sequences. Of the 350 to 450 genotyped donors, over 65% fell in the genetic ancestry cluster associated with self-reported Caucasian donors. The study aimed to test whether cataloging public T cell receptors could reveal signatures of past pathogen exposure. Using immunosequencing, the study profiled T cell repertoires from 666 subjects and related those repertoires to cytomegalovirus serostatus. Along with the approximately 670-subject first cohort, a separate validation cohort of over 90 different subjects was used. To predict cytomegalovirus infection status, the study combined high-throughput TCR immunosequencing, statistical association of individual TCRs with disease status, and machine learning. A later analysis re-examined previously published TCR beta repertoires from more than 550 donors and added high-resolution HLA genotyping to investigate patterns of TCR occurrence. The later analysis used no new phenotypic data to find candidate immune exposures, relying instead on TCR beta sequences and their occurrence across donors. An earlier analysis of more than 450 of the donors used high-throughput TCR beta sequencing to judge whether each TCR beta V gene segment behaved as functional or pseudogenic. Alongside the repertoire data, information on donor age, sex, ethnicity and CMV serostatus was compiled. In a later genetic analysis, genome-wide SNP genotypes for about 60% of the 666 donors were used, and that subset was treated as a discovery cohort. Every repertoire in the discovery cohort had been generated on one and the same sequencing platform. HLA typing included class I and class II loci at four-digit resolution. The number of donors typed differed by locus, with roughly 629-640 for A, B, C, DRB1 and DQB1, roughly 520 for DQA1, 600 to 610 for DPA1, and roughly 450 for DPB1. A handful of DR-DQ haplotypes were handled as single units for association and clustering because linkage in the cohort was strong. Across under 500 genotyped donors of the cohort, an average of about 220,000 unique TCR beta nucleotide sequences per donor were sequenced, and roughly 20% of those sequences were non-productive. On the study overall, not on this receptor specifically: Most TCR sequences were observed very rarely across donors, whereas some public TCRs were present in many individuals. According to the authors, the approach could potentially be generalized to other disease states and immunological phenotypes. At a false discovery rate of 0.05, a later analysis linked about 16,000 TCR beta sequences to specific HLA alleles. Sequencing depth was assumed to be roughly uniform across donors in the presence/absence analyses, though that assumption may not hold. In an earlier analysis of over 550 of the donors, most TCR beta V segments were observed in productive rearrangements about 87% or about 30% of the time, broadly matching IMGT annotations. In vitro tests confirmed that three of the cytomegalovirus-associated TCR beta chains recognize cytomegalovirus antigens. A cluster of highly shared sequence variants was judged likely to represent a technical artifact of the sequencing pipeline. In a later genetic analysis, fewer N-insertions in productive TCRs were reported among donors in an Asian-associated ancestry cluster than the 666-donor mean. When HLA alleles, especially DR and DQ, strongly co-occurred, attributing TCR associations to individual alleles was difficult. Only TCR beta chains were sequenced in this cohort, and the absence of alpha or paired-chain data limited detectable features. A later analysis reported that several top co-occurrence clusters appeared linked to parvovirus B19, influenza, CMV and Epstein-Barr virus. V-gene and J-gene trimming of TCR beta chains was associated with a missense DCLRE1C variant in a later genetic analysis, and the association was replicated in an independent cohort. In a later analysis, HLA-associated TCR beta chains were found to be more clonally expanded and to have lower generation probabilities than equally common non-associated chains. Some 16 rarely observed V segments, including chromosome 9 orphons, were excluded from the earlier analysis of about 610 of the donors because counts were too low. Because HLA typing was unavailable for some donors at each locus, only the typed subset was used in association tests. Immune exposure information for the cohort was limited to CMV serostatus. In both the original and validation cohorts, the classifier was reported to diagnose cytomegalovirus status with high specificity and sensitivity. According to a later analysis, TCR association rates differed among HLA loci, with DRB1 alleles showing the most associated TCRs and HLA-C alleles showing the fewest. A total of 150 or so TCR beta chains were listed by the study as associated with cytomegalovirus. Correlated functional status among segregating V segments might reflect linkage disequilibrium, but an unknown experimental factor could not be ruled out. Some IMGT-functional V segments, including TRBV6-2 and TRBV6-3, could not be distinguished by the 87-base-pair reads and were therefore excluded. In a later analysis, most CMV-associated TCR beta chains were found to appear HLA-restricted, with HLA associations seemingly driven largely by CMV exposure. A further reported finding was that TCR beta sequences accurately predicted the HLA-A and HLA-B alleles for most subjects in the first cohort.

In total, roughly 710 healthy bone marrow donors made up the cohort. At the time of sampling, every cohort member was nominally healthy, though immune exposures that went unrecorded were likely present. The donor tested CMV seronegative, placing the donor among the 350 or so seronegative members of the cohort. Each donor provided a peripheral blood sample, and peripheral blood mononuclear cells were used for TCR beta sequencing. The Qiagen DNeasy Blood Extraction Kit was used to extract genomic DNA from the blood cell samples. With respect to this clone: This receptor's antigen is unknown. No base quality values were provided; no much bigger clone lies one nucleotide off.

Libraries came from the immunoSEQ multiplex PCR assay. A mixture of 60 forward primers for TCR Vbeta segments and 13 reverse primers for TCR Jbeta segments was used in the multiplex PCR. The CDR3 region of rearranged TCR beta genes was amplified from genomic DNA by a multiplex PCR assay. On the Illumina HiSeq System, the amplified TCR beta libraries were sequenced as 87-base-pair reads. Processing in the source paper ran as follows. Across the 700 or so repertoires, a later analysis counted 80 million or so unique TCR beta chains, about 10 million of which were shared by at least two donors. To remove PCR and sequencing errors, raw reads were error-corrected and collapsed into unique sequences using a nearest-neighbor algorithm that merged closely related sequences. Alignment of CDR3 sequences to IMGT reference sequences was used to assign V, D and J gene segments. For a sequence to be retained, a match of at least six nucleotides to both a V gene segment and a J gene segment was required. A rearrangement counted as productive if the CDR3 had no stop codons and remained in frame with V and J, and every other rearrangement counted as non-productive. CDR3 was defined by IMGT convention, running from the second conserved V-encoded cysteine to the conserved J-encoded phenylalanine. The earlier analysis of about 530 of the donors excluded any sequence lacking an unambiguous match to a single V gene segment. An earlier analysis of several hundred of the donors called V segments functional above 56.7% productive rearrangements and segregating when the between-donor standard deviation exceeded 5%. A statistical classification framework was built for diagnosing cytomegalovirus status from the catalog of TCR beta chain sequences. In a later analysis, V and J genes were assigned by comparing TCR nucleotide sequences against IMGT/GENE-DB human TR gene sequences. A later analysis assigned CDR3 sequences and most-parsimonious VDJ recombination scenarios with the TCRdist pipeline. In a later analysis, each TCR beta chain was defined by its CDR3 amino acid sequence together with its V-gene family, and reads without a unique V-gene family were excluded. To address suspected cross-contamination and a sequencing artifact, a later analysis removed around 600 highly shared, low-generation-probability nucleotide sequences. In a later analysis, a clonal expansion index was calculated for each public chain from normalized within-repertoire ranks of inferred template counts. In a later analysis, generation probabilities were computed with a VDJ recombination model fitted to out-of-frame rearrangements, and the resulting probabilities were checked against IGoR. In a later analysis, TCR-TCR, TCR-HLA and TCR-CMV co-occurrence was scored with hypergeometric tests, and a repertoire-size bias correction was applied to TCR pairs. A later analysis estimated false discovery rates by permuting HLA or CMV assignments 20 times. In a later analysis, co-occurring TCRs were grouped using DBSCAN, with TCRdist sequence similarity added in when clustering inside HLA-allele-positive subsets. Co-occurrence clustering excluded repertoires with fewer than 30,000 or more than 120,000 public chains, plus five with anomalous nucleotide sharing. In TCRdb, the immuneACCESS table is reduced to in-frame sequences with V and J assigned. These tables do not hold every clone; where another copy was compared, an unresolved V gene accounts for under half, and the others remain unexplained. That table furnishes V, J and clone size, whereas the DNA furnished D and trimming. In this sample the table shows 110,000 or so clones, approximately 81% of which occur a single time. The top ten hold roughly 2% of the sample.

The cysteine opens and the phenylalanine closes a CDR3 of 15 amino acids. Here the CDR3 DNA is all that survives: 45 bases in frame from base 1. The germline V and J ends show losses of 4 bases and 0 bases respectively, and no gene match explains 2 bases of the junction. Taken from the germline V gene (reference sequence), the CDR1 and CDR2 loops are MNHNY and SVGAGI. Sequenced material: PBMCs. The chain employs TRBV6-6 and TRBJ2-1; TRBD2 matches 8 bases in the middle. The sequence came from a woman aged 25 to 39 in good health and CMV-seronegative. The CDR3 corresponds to CASSLAGSSYNEQFF. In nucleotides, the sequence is TGTGCCAGCAGTTTAGCGGGGAGCTCCTACAATGAGCAGTTCTTC.